A selection of T cell receptor beta chains follows, all from one sample in a study of shared clonotypes between healthy human individuals. Clones were read by immunoSEQ multiplex PCR, and TCRdb kept only the in-frame ones, dropping some. The repertoire holds roughly 1 million clones, with under 80% as singletons. The sample was memory CD4+ T cells sorted from blood. The receptors come from a man between 18 and 35 years old in good health. Both conserved end residues are part of each CDR3. A D gene is named only where the DNA matches it firmly. The size entry is marked missing in some rows and otherwise reads once, few, many or a size class.

d_call: NA; v_call: TRBV13; j_call: TRBJ2-7; clone_size: NA; cdr3_nt: TGTGCCAGCAGCCGGGGCCGTTTCTACGAGCAGTACTTC; cdr3_aa: CASSRGRFYEQYF
d_call: TRBD1; v_call: TRBV5-1; j_call: TRBJ1-2; clone_size: once; cdr3_nt: TGCGCCAGCAGCCCAACAGGGGGTGGCTATGGCTACACCTTC; cdr3_aa: CASSPTGGGYGYTF
d_call: TRBD1; v_call: TRBV29-1; j_call: TRBJ2-3; clone_size: once; cdr3_nt: TGCAGCGTTGGGACAGGCGCTGTCACAGATACGCAGTATTTT; cdr3_aa: CSVGTGAVTDTQYF
d_call: NA; v_call: TRBV19; j_call: TRBJ2-7; clone_size: NA; cdr3_nt: TGTGCCAGTAGTACCGGGACTTCCCCCTACGAGCAGTACTTC; cdr3_aa: CASSTGTSPYEQYF
d_call: NA; v_call: TRBV5-6; j_call: TRBJ1-3; clone_size: NA; cdr3_nt: TGTGCCAGCAGCCCCCTCGCAGGGAGTGGAAACACCATATATTTT; cdr3_aa: CASSPLAGSGNTIYF
d_call: NA; v_call: TRBV4-1; j_call: TRBJ2-4; clone_size: NA; cdr3_nt: TGCGCCAGCAGCCAAGATCCACACGCCAAAAACATTCAGTACTTC; cdr3_aa: CASSQDPHAKNIQYF
d_call: NA; v_call: TRBV19; j_call: TRBJ2-2; clone_size: NA; cdr3_nt: TGTGCCAGTAGTATGAGGGCCGGGGAGCTGTTTTTT; cdr3_aa: CASSMRAGELFF
d_call: NA; v_call: TRBV29-1; j_call: TRBJ1-5; clone_size: NA; cdr3_nt: TGCAGCGTTGACGAGGGTCGGAATCAGCCCCAGCATTTT; cdr3_aa: CSVDEGRNQPQHF
d_call: TRBD1; v_call: TRBV18; j_call: TRBJ1-2; clone_size: NA; cdr3_nt: TGTGCCAGCTCACGACAGGGGTCTAACTATGGCTACACCTTC; cdr3_aa: CASSRQGSNYGYTF
d_call: TRBD2; v_call: TRBV5-1; j_call: TRBJ2-2; clone_size: NA; cdr3_nt: TGCGCCAGCAGCTTGGATGTCGGGAGGAGCCCCGGGGAGCTGTTTTTT; cdr3_aa: CASSLDVGRSPGELFF
d_call: NA; v_call: TRBV4-1; j_call: TRBJ2-7; clone_size: NA; cdr3_nt: TGCGCCAGCAGCCAGTTGCAATTCAGCGAGCAGTACTTC; cdr3_aa: CASSQLQFSEQYF
d_call: TRBD1; v_call: TRBV5-8; j_call: TRBJ2-2; clone_size: NA; cdr3_nt: TGTGCCAGCAGCTTTGGGGACAGGGCACCCGGGGAGCTGTTTTTT; cdr3_aa: CASSFGDRAPGELFF
d_call: NA; v_call: TRBV7-2; j_call: TRBJ2-7; clone_size: NA; cdr3_nt: TGTGCCAGCAGTCCGAGCCGGGCCGTCTCTCTCTACGAGCAGTACTTC; cdr3_aa: CASSPSRAVSLYEQYF
d_call: NA; v_call: TRBV9; j_call: TRBJ2-7; clone_size: NA; cdr3_nt: TGTGCCAGCAGCGTAGAGGGGTATGGGCAGTACTTC; cdr3_aa: CASSVEGYGQYF
d_call: NA; v_call: TRBV2; j_call: TRBJ1-6; clone_size: few; cdr3_nt: TGTGCCAGCAGTGGAGGGTCGGGGGCGCGCAATTCACCCCTCCACTTT; cdr3_aa: CASSGGSGARNSPLHF
d_call: TRBD2; v_call: TRBV7-2; j_call: TRBJ2-3; clone_size: NA; cdr3_nt: TGTGCTAGCAGCTTAGCGGGAGGGGCAGGATCCGATACGCAGTATTTT; cdr3_aa: CASSLAGGAGSDTQYF
d_call: NA; v_call: TRBV4-1; j_call: TRBJ2-4; clone_size: once; cdr3_nt: TGCGCCAGCAGAAAAATTGGGGGGCCGGGGGACATTCAGTACTTC; cdr3_aa: CASRKIGGPGDIQYF
d_call: NA; v_call: TRBV11-2; j_call: TRBJ2-3; clone_size: NA; cdr3_nt: TGTGCCAGCAGCTTAGATGGCGGGCGGCCAGATACGCAGTATTTT; cdr3_aa: CASSLDGGRPDTQYF
d_call: NA; v_call: TRBV30; j_call: TRBJ1-1; clone_size: few; cdr3_nt: TGTGCCTGGAGTGTACCTCCCCCTCCGGCCTTTGGGAACACTGAAGCTTTCTTT; cdr3_aa: CAWSVPPPPAFGNTEAFF
d_call: NA; v_call: TRBV2; j_call: TRBJ2-3; clone_size: NA; cdr3_nt: TGTGCCAGTAATCTAGCAACAGATACGCAGTATTTT; cdr3_aa: CASNLATDTQYF
d_call: NA; v_call: TRBV5-1; j_call: TRBJ2-5; clone_size: NA; cdr3_nt: TGCGCCAGCAGCTGGGGGCAAGAGACCCAGTACTTC; cdr3_aa: CASSWGQETQYF
d_call: NA; v_call: TRBV6-6; j_call: TRBJ1-2; clone_size: NA; cdr3_nt: TGTGCCAGCAGTTACACGGACAGCTATGGCTACACCTTC; cdr3_aa: CASSYTDSYGYTF
d_call: NA; v_call: TRBV9; j_call: TRBJ1-6; clone_size: few; cdr3_nt: TGTGCCAGCAGTGGTTTAGGGCCACCCCTCCACTTT; cdr3_aa: CASSGLGPPLHF
d_call: NA; v_call: TRBV5-1; j_call: TRBJ1-2; clone_size: NA; cdr3_nt: TGCGCCAGCAGCTTTACAGGAGAAATTAACTATGGCTACACCTTC; cdr3_aa: CASSFTGEINYGYTF
d_call: TRBD1; v_call: TRBV29-1; j_call: TRBJ1-6; clone_size: NA; cdr3_nt: TGCAGCGTTGGGGGACAGCCCAATTCACCCCTCCACTTT; cdr3_aa: CSVGGQPNSPLHF
d_call: NA; v_call: TRBV5-1; j_call: TRBJ1-1; clone_size: few; cdr3_nt: TGCGCCAGCACCGATCTGACAGGGAACACTGAAGCTTTCTTT; cdr3_aa: CASTDLTGNTEAFF
d_call: TRBD1; v_call: TRBV28; j_call: TRBJ2-7; clone_size: NA; cdr3_nt: TGTGCCAGCAGTGAACCGGGACAGGTACCCTTGTCGGCTTACGAGCAGTACTTC; cdr3_aa: CASSEPGQVPLSAYEQYF
d_call: NA; v_call: TRBV7-9; j_call: TRBJ2-7; clone_size: NA; cdr3_nt: TGTGCCAGCAGCTTCCCGACCCTCTCCTACGAGCAGTACTTC; cdr3_aa: CASSFPTLSYEQYF